The 26 T cell receptor beta chains given below trace back to one sample, sequenced in a study of technical replicates of blood from several donors. Repertoires were generated with immunoSEQ multiplex PCR, while TCRdb's copy carries only in-frame clones and drops some. The sample has approximately 79,000 clones, around 95% seen once. Sample: T cells isolated from PBMCs. Receptor source: a human donor in good health.

V gene TRBV28 combines with J gene TRBJ2-1; TRBD2 matches at 10 bases. The CDR3 is 14 residues long. V shed 7 bases, J shed 5 bases, and the junction held 5 bases outside the gene matches. Germline V CDR1 and CDR2: MDHEN, SYDVKM. CDR3 sequence: CASTSGSVHNEQFF. In nucleotides, the CDR3 is TGTGCCAGCACTAGCGGGAGCGTCCACAATGAGCAGTTCTTC. The full variable domain, its missing parts supplied by reference TRBV28 and TRBJ2-1, is DVKVTQSSRYLVKRTGEKVFLECVQDMDHENMFWYRQDPGLGLRLIYFSYDVKMKEKGDIPEGYSVSREKKERFSLILESASTNQTSMYLCASTSGSVHNEQFFGPGTRLTVL.

The chain is built from TRBV4-1 and TRBJ2-7; 7 bases fit TRBD2. The V and J ends lost 4 bases and 1 base, in that order; junction bases with no gene match: 16. Germline V gene lookup returns CDR1 MGHRA and CDR2 YSYEKL. This CDR3 region has 18 residues. In DNA form, the CDR3 reads TGCGCCAGCAGCCCGAACTCTCTACTAGCGCAACCTTCCTACGAGCAGTACTTC. It specifies CASSPNSLLAQPSYEQYF.

The chain uses TRBV29-1 and TRBJ2-5, with TRBD2 identical over 7 bases. Germline values: CDR1 SQVTM, CDR2 ANQGSEA. With V trimmed by 2 bases and J by 2 bases, 5 bases remained unmatched. The CDR3 consists of 14 residues. This chain's CDR3 is CSVEYGTTQETQYF. CDR3 DNA sequence: TGCAGCGTTGAATACGGGACTACTCAAGAGACCCAGTACTTC. The complete variable domain, with remaining parts taken from reference TRBV29-1 and TRBJ2-5, reads SAVISQKPSRDICQRGTSLTIQCQVDSQVTMMFWYRQQPGQSLTLIATANQGSEATYESGFVIDKFPISRPNLTFSTLTVSNMSPEDSSIYLCSVEYGTTQETQYFGPGTRLLVL.

This rearrangement joins TRBV6-1 to TRBJ1-3; tentatively, D is TRBD1 (5 bases). Germline values: CDR1 MNHNS, CDR2 SASEGT. V was cut by 10 bases and J by 2 bases, with 18 bases left in between. This CDR3 contains 15 residues. CDR3 in DNA: TGTGCCATTCCTGGGGCCTTTCCTGCTGGAAACACCATATATTTT. Translating gives CAIPGAFPAGNTIYF.

The genes are TRBV30 and TRBJ1-5; D is uncertain. Trimming stripped 5 bases from V and 0 bases from J, with 11 bases between. Germline V lookup: CDR1 GTSNPN, CDR2 SVGIG (reference sequence). CDR3 length: 14 amino acids. This CDR3 reads CAWDRGRSNQPQHF. The CDR3 region has the DNA TGTGCCTGGGATCGCGGTCGTAGCAATCAGCCCCAGCATTTT. The whole variable domain, filled in from reference TRBV30 and TRBJ1-5, reads SQTIHQWPATLVQPVGSPLSLECTVEGTSNPNLYWYRQAAGRGLQLLFYSVGIGQISSEVPQNLSASRPQDRQFILSSKKLLLSDSGFYLCAWDRGRSNQPQHFGDGTRLSIL.

This sequence joins TRBV7-9 and TRBJ1-5; D ambiguous. The CDR3 length is 15 residues. The germline V gene encodes CDR1 SEHNR and CDR2 FQNEAQ (reference sequence). V was clipped by 1 base and J by 3 bases, with 10 bases between them. This chain's CDR3 is CASSLGAVTNQPQHF. CDR3 nucleotide sequence: TGTGCCAGCAGCTTAGGGGCAGTAACCAATCAGCCCCAGCATTTT.

This clone was counted once. The rearrangement links TRBV7-7 to TRBJ2-1, with a weak D call TRBD1 (6 bases). The ends were cut back, 4 bases at V and 10 bases at J, with 8 bases in the middle. The CDR3 covers 11 residues. Looked up from germline, CDR1 is SSHAT and CDR2 is FNYEAQ (reference sequence). The CDR3 is CASSSGQEQFF. The CDR3, as DNA: TGTGCCAGCAGCTCCGGACAGGAGCAGTTCTTC. Supplemented by reference TRBV7-7 and TRBJ2-1, the full variable domain reads GAGVSQSPRYKVTKRGQDVTLRCDPISSHATLYWYQQALGQGPEFLTYFNYEAQPDKSGLPSDRFSAERPEGSISTLTIQRTEQRDSAMYRCASSSGQEQFFGPGTRLTVL.

The V and J genes are TRBV2 and TRBJ2-2, with a weak D call TRBD1 (5 bases). CDR1 and CDR2 from the germline V gene are SNHLY and FYNNEI. This CDR3 is built from 14 residues. V gave up 4 bases and J gave up 6 bases, with 12 bases separating them. CDR3 DNA: TGTGCCAGCAGTGTGCAGGGTACCCCCGGGGAGCTGTTTTTT. This gives the protein CASSVQGTPGELFF. Based on the CDR3 plus reference TRBV2 and TRBJ2-2, the full variable domain is EPEVTQTPSHQVTQMGQEVILRCVPISNHLYFYWYRQILGQKVEFLVSFYNNEISEKSEIFDDQFSVERPDGSNFTLKIRSTKLEDSAMYFCASSVQGTPGELFFGEGSRLTVL.

The V gene is TRBV15, the J gene TRBJ1-4, with D perhaps matching TRBD1 (6 bases). Deletions cut 1 base from V and 8 bases from J, with 11 bases between. Germline V gene data show CDR1 as LNHNV and CDR2 as YYDKDF (reference sequence). This CDR3 has 14 residues. This chain's CDR3 is CATSRGQAGEKLFF. DNA for the CDR3: TGTGCCACCAGCAGAGGACAGGCTGGGGAAAAACTGTTTTTT. Drawing the rest from reference TRBV15 and TRBJ1-4, the complete variable domain is DAMVIQNPRYQVTQFGKPVTLSCSQTLNHNVMYWYQQKSSQAPKLLFHYYDKDFNNEADTPDNFQSRRPNTSFCFLDIRSPGLGDTAMYLCATSRGQAGEKLFFGSGTQLSVL.

This clone was found once. The J gene is TRBJ2-7, the V gene TRBV7-9, with TRBD1 matching 7 bases. CDR3 size: 13 residues. Germline CDR1 SEHNR, CDR2 FQNEAQ (reference sequence). J lost 3 bases, V lost 8 bases, and 7 bases had no gene match. CDR3 sequence: CASEGQEFYEQYF. The CDR3 nucleotides read TGTGCCAGCGAAGGACAGGAGTTCTACGAGCAGTACTTC.

This chain connects TRBV9 to TRBJ2-3; D is possibly TRBD2 (5 bases). The CDR3 spans 16 residues. Trimming removed 0 bases from V and 4 bases from J, with 15 bases in between. Germline values: CDR1 SGDLS, CDR2 YYNGEE. The CDR3 sequence is CASSVAPRAPADTQYF. The CDR3, as DNA: TGTGCCAGCAGCGTAGCCCCGCGGGCCCCGGCAGATACGCAGTATTTT.

The V call is TRBV6-6, the J call TRBJ1-2; 8 nucleotides line up with TRBD1. From germline, CDR1 is MNHNY and CDR2 SVGAGI (reference sequence). There are 14 residues in the CDR3. V was clipped by 5 bases and J by 5 bases; unmatched bases: 7. The chain's CDR3 is CASSPDRVPYGYTF. The DNA for the CDR3 is TGTGCCAGCAGTCCGGACAGGGTTCCGTATGGCTACACCTTC.

The V gene is TRBV5-4, the J gene TRBJ2-3; 7 bases line up with TRBD2. Per germline, CDR1 SGHNT and CDR2 YYREEE (reference sequence). J was trimmed by 3 bases and V by 9 bases; bases with no gene match: 13. The length of the CDR3 is 15 residues. CDR3 in DNA: TGTGCCATCTCTAGGGTCAGCGGGGAAACAGATACGCAGTATTTT. The encoded protein is CAISRVSGETDTQYF. Supplemented by reference TRBV5-4 and TRBJ2-3, the full variable domain reads ETGVTQSPTHLIKTRGQQVTLRCSSQSGHNTVSWYQQALGQGPQFIFQYYREEENGRGNFPPRFSGLQFPNYSSELNVNALELDDSALYLCAISRVSGETDTQYFGPGTRLTVL.

This clone was counted a single time. The chain combines TRBV7-8 with TRBJ1-1, with TRBD1 identical over 7 bases. The CDR3 covers 14 residues. The germline V gene has CDR1 SGHVS and CDR2 FQNEAQ. Trimming removed 3 bases from V and 4 bases from J; junction bases left unmatched: 5. The CDR3 sequence is CASSFRGAGTEAFF. As DNA, the CDR3 is TGTGCCAGCAGCTTCAGGGGGGCCGGCACTGAAGCTTTCTTT.

The V and J genes are TRBV27 and TRBJ1-1; possibly TRBD1 for D (6 bases). V lost 7 bases and J lost 3, with 15 bases in between. The germline CDR1 and CDR2 sequences are MNHEY and SMNVEV (reference sequence). The CDR3 totals 14 residues. CDR3 in amino acids: CASTQWGGHTEAFF. DNA for the CDR3: TGTGCCAGCACCCAATGGGGGGGGCACACTGAAGCTTTCTTT.

The V call is TRBV5-1, the J call TRBJ1-2; D perhaps matches TRBD1 (5 bases). V gave up 6 bases and J gave up 8 bases, with 17 bases separating them. The CDR3 totals 13 residues. Germline V gene lookup returns CDR1 SGHRS and CDR2 YFSETQ. Written as DNA, the CDR3 is TGCGCCAGCACCCTAGAAGGGGAGGAGGGCTACACCTTC. Its translation: CASTLEGEEGYTF.

This clone was found once. The chain combines TRBV11-2 with TRBJ2-1; 10 positions match TRBD2. After removal of 5 bases from V and 3 bases from J, the junction contained 10 bases not matched to a gene. Germline V gives CDR1 SGHAT, CDR2 FQNNGV. This CDR3 comprises 17 residues. The CDR3 reads CASSPPGLAELYNEQFF. Written as DNA, the CDR3 is TGTGCCAGCAGCCCGCCCGGACTAGCGGAACTCTACAATGAGCAGTTCTTC. Drawing the rest from reference TRBV11-2 and TRBJ2-1, the complete variable domain is EAGVAQSPRYKIIEKRQSVAFWCNPISGHATLYWYQQILGQGPKLLIQFQNNGVVDDSQLPKDRFSAERLKGVDSTLKIQPAKLEDSAVYLCASSPPGLAELYNEQFFGPGTRLTVL.

The J gene is TRBJ2-7, the V gene TRBV7-2; D possibly corresponds to TRBD1 (6 bases). CDR3 length equals 15 residues. CDR1 SGHTA and CDR2 FQGNSA come from the germline V gene. Trimming stripped 7 bases from V and 4 bases from J, with 20 bases between. CDR3 sequence: CASTAPGGLGYEQYF. The DNA for the CDR3 is TGTGCCAGCACCGCCCCTGGGGGCCTAGGTTACGAGCAGTACTTC.

The V call is TRBV18, the J call TRBJ1-2; 8 bases map to TRBD1. Germline V gives CDR1 KGHSH, CDR2 LQKENI. The CDR3 is 17 residues long. The ends lost 4 bases at V and 0 bases at J; junction bases unmatched: 10. The chain's CDR3 is CASSRTGQANPNYGYTF. CDR3 bases: TGTGCCAGCTCACGGACGGGACAGGCTAATCCTAACTATGGCTACACCTTC.

This sequence joins TRBV6-5 and TRBJ2-1; no definite D call. The germline gives CDR1 MNHEY, CDR2 SVGAGI. Deletions cut 7 bases from V and 4 bases from J, with 17 bases between. This CDR3 has 15 residues. This chain's CDR3 is CASTLTKRRYNEQFF. In DNA, the CDR3 is TGTGCCAGCACCTTAACCAAGCGACGATACAATGAGCAGTTCTTC.

This clone occurred once. The chain carries TRBV11-2 and TRBJ2-7, with TRBD1 identical over 8 bases. J lost 4 bases, V lost 5 bases, and 4 bases had no gene match. The CDR3 is 13 amino acids. The V gene's germline CDR1 is SGHAT and CDR2 FQNNGV. CDR3 bases: TGTGCCAGCAGCCAGGGGGCTCGATACGAGCAGTACTTC. The encoded protein is CASSQGARYEQYF.

V is TRBV19 and J is TRBJ1-5; unclear D gene. This CDR3 has 12 residues. Trimming took off 9 bases at V and 2 bases at J, with 8 bases between the two ends. Germline loops: CDR1 LNHDA, CDR2 SQIVND (reference sequence). The CDR3 here is CASLSGNQPQHF. CDR3 DNA sequence: TGTGCCAGCTTGAGTGGCAATCAGCCCCAGCATTTT.

This sequence joins TRBV21-1 and TRBJ2-2; TRBD2, the D gene given by the table, was not confirmed from the DNA. TRBV21-1 is deemed a pseudogene. The CDR3 runs to 11 residues. The CDR3 sequence is CASSKLWELFF. The CDR3 DNA sequence: TGTGCCAGCAGCAAACTGTGGGAGCTGTTTTTT.

Details on this clone: Other DNA sequences in this specimen translate into the identical CDR3. V usage is TRBV5-1 and J usage is TRBJ1-1, with 7 bases lining up with TRBD1. J was trimmed by 4 bases and V by 0 bases; bases with no gene match: 3. This CDR3 has 14 amino acids. Germline CDR1 is SGHRS and CDR2 is YFSETQ. CDR3 sequence: CASSLGTGITEAFF. CDR3 in DNA: TGCGCCAGCAGCTTGGGGACAGGAATCACTGAAGCTTTCTTT.

V gene TRBV4-1 combines with J gene TRBJ1-6, with 7 bases matching TRBD1. J was trimmed by 7 bases and V by 0 bases; bases with no gene match: 0. Germline CDR1 and CDR2: MGHRA and YSYEKL. The CDR3 is made up of 14 amino acids. The CDR3 nucleotides read TGCGCCAGCAGCCAAGACAGGGGGAATTCACCCCTCCACTTT. Its protein is CASSQDRGNSPLHF.

The chain combines TRBV28 with TRBJ2-7; D might be TRBD2 (7 bases). The V gene lost 5 bases and the J gene lost 4 bases, with 12 bases spanning the gap. The CDR3 has 13 residues. From germline, CDR1 is MDHEN and CDR2 SYDVKM. CDR3 loop: CASSTGRGYEQYF. The DNA of the CDR3 is TGTGCCAGCAGTACAGGGAGGGGTTACGAGCAGTACTTC.